The 30 T cell receptor beta chains below were found in one sample sequenced in a study of blood T cell repertoires in COVID-19. Repertoires were generated with immunoSEQ multiplex PCR, while TCRdb's copy carries only in-frame clones and drops some. The profile shows 65,000 or so clones, about 77% of them singletons. Sequenced: peripheral blood. The receptors originated from a human donor in a cohort sampled during active COVID-19.

The chain uses TRBV3-1 (or the pseudogene TRBV3-2) and TRBJ1-2, with a possible D match to TRBD1 (6 bases). V lost 2 bases to trimming and J lost 5 bases, with 18 bases between them. Germline V CDR1 and CDR2: LGHDT, YNNKEL (reference sequence). The CDR3 extends over 16 amino acids. The CDR3 sequence: CASSQSGGAAPYGYTF. The CDR3 DNA follows: TGTGCCAGCAGCCAAAGTGGGGGGGCAGCCCCGTATGGCTACACCTTC.

CDR3: CASSLGQGYGYTF. CDR3 coding DNA: TGTGCCAGCAGCCTCGGACAGGGCTATGGCTACACCTTC. V and J are TRBV7-8 and TRBJ1-2; 8 bases are a match to TRBD1. Germline values: CDR1 SGHVS, CDR2 FQNEAQ. With V trimmed by 5 bases and J by 4 bases, 3 bases remained unmatched. This CDR3 has 13 amino acids.

The chain links TRBV5-3 to TRBJ2-5; 7 positions match TRBD2. TRBV5-3 is annotated as an ORF whose role is uncertain. The CDR3 length is 15 residues. Losses at the gene ends were 0 bases for V and 2 bases for J; bases not matched to a gene: 4. This chain's CDR3 is CARSLAGRGQETQYF. As DNA, the CDR3 is TGTGCCAGAAGCTTGGCGGGGAGGGGACAAGAGACCCAGTACTTC.

The chain recombines TRBV6-5 with TRBJ2-3, with 9 bases that match TRBD2. Trimming took 9 bases from V and 6 from J; bases not matched to a gene: 7. This CDR3 is 13 amino acids long. CDR1 and CDR2 (germline): MNHEY, SVGAGI. The CDR3 nucleotides are TGTGCCAGTGCGGGAGGGGGATGGGATACGCAGTATTTT. Translated, it gives CASAGGGWDTQYF.

J is TRBJ2-1 and V is TRBV11-2; 8 bases line up with TRBD1. This CDR3 comprises 15 residues. Germline loops: CDR1 SGHAT, CDR2 FQNNGV. V was pared by 4 bases and J by 0 bases, with 2 bases of the junction left unmatched. Here the CDR3 reads CASSYGQGSYNEQFF. CDR3 DNA sequence: TGTGCCAGCAGCTATGGACAGGGCTCCTACAATGAGCAGTTCTTC.

This chain links TRBV5-1 with TRBJ2-1; 11 bases agree with TRBD2. This CDR3 is 19 amino acids long. The germline gives CDR1 SGHRS, CDR2 YFSETQ. Trimming cost V 3 bases and J 5 bases; bases outside gene matches: 16. The CDR3 loop reads CASSSSLAGGPRFHNEQFF. The DNA for the CDR3 is TGCGCCAGCAGCTCGTCTCTAGCGGGAGGCCCCCGGTTCCACAATGAGCAGTTCTTC.

The chain links TRBV7-8 to TRBJ1-1; possible D gene TRBD1, 5 bases. CDR1 and CDR2 (germline): SGHVS, FQNEAQ. V was pared by 5 bases and J by 1 base, with 8 bases between. There are 13 residues in the CDR3. CDR3 sequence reads: CASSIDRNTEAFF. CDR3 in DNA: TGTGCCAGCAGCATCGACAGGAACACTGAAGCTTTCTTT.

This clone has just a few counts. V gene TRBV5-1 combines with J gene TRBJ1-1; D is unresolved. V dropped 3 bases and J dropped 5 bases, with 20 bases sitting between them. Germline V gene data show CDR1 as SGHRS and CDR2 as YFSETQ. The CDR3 covers 16 residues. The CDR3 spells CASSSVRGGGITEAFF. The CDR3 nucleotides read TGCGCCAGCAGCTCCGTACGGGGTGGCGGGATAACTGAAGCTTTCTTT.

The chain combines TRBV27 with TRBJ2-3, with 8 bases identical to TRBD2. The CDR3 covers 17 residues. The V gene's germline CDR1 is MNHEY and CDR2 SMNVEV (reference sequence). V shed 2 bases and J 3 bases; nucleotides not matched to a gene: 10. CDR3 sequence: CASSLPSGSGSTDTQYF. The CDR3 DNA is TGTGCCAGCAGTTTACCCTCGGGGAGCGGGAGTACAGATACGCAGTATTTT.

The chain has TRBV5-8 and TRBJ2-2; TRBD2 matches at 11 bases. V shed 0 bases, J shed 4 bases, and the junction held 5 bases outside the gene matches. The CDR3 covers 17 residues. Germline V gives CDR1 SGHTS, CDR2 YDEGEE. The CDR3 DNA follows: TGTGCCAGCAGCTTGGCGACTAGCGGGACGGGCACCGGGGAGCTGTTTTTT. Translation: CASSLATSGTGTGELFF.

This chain uses TRBV30 with TRBJ2-1; 7 positions match TRBD1. J lost 10 bases, V lost 4 bases, and 19 bases had no gene match. This CDR3 region has 16 residues. Germline V gene lookup returns CDR1 GTSNPN and CDR2 SVGIG (reference sequence). The CDR3 region has the DNA TGTGCCTGGACCCGCCGAGGGACAGCCCTTACGAAGGAGCAGTTCTTC. Translating gives CAWTRRGTALTKEQFF.

The chain joins TRBV5-1 to TRBJ2-2, with 9 bases matching TRBD1. The CDR3 covers 14 residues. In germline, CDR1 is SGHRS, CDR2 YFSETQ. Trimming cost V 9 bases and J 3 bases; bases outside gene matches: 6. The CDR3 loop is CATKQGAYTGELFF. As DNA, the CDR3 is TGCGCCACCAAACAGGGGGCGTACACCGGGGAGCTGTTTTTT.

This clone has a single count. The chain links TRBV28 to TRBJ2-1, with D maybe TRBD1 (6 bases). The germline V gene encodes CDR1 MDHEN and CDR2 SYDVKM. V dropped 7 bases and J dropped 0 bases, with 13 bases sitting between them. CDR3 length: 15 residues. The CDR3 sequence is CASTPGHNSYNEQFF. For the CDR3, the DNA is TGTGCCAGCACCCCGGGACATAACTCCTACAATGAGCAGTTCTTC.

The chain couples TRBV15 to TRBJ1-2; no reliable D call. Germline CDR1 is LNHNV and CDR2 is YYDKDF (reference sequence). The V end was cut by 0 bases, the J end by 5 bases, with 10 bases between. The CDR3 has 14 residues. CDR3 in amino acids: CATSRDATVYGYTF. CDR3 DNA sequence: TGTGCCACCAGCAGAGATGCCACAGTATATGGCTACACCTTC.

There are many counts of this clone. The V and J genes are TRBV5-4 and TRBJ2-1; the match to TRBD2 covers 7 bases. The CDR3 loop spans 14 amino acids. Germline V CDR1 and CDR2: SGHNT, YYREEE (reference sequence). The junction had 4 bases not matched to a gene; V was cut back by 0 bases and J by 7 bases. The CDR3 coding sequence is TGTGCCAGCAGCTTGGCCCCTAGCGGAAATGAGCAGTTCTTC. The encoded protein is CASSLAPSGNEQFF.

This CDR3 is CASSVPRGQQELGYTYEQYF. CDR3 bases: TGTGCCAGCAGTGTCCCCAGGGGTCAACAGGAGCTAGGGTATACCTACGAGCAGTACTTC. This chain connects TRBV6-1 to TRBJ2-7; D is possibly TRBD1 (6 bases). This CDR3 region has 20 residues. V was shortened by 4 bases and J by 2 bases, with 30 bases between the two germline ends. CDR1 and CDR2 from the germline V gene are MNHNS and SASEGT.

For this clone: Additional DNA sequences in this sample encode the identical CDR3. J is TRBJ2-3 and V is TRBV28; perhaps TRBD1 as D (5 bases). The V end lost 2 bases, the J end lost 0 bases, and 6 bases lay between the germline ends. The CDR3 is 14 amino acids. Germline CDR1 reads MDHEN; CDR2 reads SYDVKM. In nucleotides, the CDR3 is TGTGCCAGCAGTTTAGCAGGGAGCACAGATACGCAGTATTTT. Encoded protein: CASSLAGSTDTQYF.

The table lists this clone with a few counts. The rearrangement joins TRBV7-9 to TRBJ2-1; 14 bases match TRBD2. Germline lookup yields CDR1 SEHNR and CDR2 FQNEAQ (reference sequence). This CDR3 is built from 17 residues. V was pared by 5 bases and J by 2 bases, with 5 bases of the junction left unmatched. In DNA form, the CDR3 reads TGTGCCAGCAGCACTTTGGGACTAGCGGGGGCCTACAATGAGCAGTTCTTC. Its translation is CASSTLGLAGAYNEQFF.

The table lists this clone with many counts. The V gene is TRBV5-4, the J gene TRBJ1-2; D is possibly TRBD1 (6 bases). Trimming pared 3 bases from V and 2 bases from J, leaving 14 bases between. Germline CDR1 reads SGHNT; CDR2 reads YYREEE (reference sequence). This CDR3 is 15 amino acids long. The CDR3: CASSSQGKGNYGYTF. CDR3 nucleotides: TGTGCCAGCAGCTCCCAGGGGAAGGGGAACTATGGCTACACCTTC.

The chain links TRBV3-1 (or the pseudogene TRBV3-2) to TRBJ1-2, with TRBD1 matching over 10 bases. This CDR3 comprises 13 residues. J gave up 8 bases and V 3 bases, and 3 bases lay outside the gene matches. CDR1 is LGHDT and CDR2 is YNNKEL in the germline V gene (reference sequence). CDR3 loop: CASSQRTGGGYTF. The CDR3 nucleotides read TGTGCCAGCAGCCAGCGGACAGGGGGAGGCTACACCTTC.

DNA of the CDR3: TGTGCCAGCAGCTTAACCAGCGGGGCGTACTATGAGCAGTTCTTC. Translating it yields CASSLTSGAYYEQFF. The rearrangement joins TRBV11-1 to TRBJ2-1, with 7 bases that match TRBD2. V lost 2 bases and J lost 8; bases outside the gene matches: 9. The CDR3 runs 15 residues. Germline CDR1 SGHAT, CDR2 FQDESV (reference sequence).

The J gene is TRBJ2-2, the V gene TRBV29-1, with D hard to call. Germline values: CDR1 SQVTM, CDR2 ANQGSEA. Trimming took off 3 bases at V and 0 bases at J, with 5 bases between the two ends. The CDR3 loop spans 13 amino acids. The DNA for the CDR3 is TGCAGCGTTGATCGTACGAACACCGGGGAGCTGTTTTTT. Translation: CSVDRTNTGELFF.

The gene calls are TRBV19 and TRBJ2-6; D may be TRBD1 (6 bases). CDR3 length: 15 amino acids. Per the germline V gene, CDR1 is LNHDA and CDR2 is SQIVND (reference sequence). V lost 10 bases to trimming and J lost 2 bases, with 15 bases between them. The CDR3 nucleotides are TGTGCCACCCAGGGGATGGCGGCTGGGGCCAACGTCCTGACTTTC. This gives the protein CATQGMAAGANVLTF.

With regard to this clone: This CDR3 is also generated by other DNA sequences in the sample. V gene TRBV5-1 combines with J gene TRBJ1-5; D may be TRBD1 (6 bases). The CDR3 has 14 amino acids. Trimming stripped 4 bases from V and 1 base from J, with 9 bases between. Germline V gene lookup returns CDR1 SGHRS and CDR2 YFSETQ. As DNA, the CDR3 is TGCGCCAGCAGCCCGGACAGCAGCAATCAGCCCCAGCATTTT. Translated, it gives CASSPDSSNQPQHF.

The chain has TRBV13 and TRBJ2-3; 7 bases align to TRBD1. From germline, CDR1 is PRHDT and CDR2 FYEKMQ (reference sequence). CDR3 size: 16 residues. Trimming took 1 base from V and 5 from J; bases not matched to a gene: 9. In nucleotides, the CDR3 is TGTGCCAGCAGCTTAGAGGGTCCAGGGGGTAAAGATACGCAGTATTTT. It codes for CASSLEGPGGKDTQYF. The full variable domain, completed using reference TRBV13 and TRBJ2-3, is AAGVIQSPRHLIKEKRETATLKCYPIPRHDTVYWYQQGPGQDPQFLISFYEKMQSDKGSIPDRFSAQQFSDYHSELNMSSLELGDSALYFCASSLEGPGGKDTQYFGPGTRLTVL.

This clone has a single count. The chain carries TRBV2 and TRBJ2-1; 12 bases line up with TRBD2. CDR3 length: 16 amino acids. V dropped 5 bases and J dropped 12; count of bases not matched to a gene: 14. CDR1 is SNHLY, CDR2 FYNNEI, per germline. CDR3 residues: CASSSWTSGNLPVQFF. The CDR3 nucleotides are TGTGCCAGCAGTTCGTGGACTAGCGGGAACCTCCCGGTGCAGTTCTTC.

The J gene is TRBJ2-5, the V gene TRBV4-2; 8 nucleotides agree with TRBD2. V lost 9 bases, J lost 5 bases, and 8 bases stayed unmatched. There are 13 residues in the CDR3. The germline V gene encodes CDR1 LGHNA and CDR2 YNFKEQ. CDR3 in DNA: TGTGCCAGTAACGGGGGGGCAGGGGAGACCCAGTACTTC. Amino acid sequence: CASNGGAGETQYF.

The genes are TRBV12-3 or TRBV12-4 and TRBJ1-1; D may be TRBD1 (5 bases). The CDR3 extends over 13 amino acids. Between the trimmed V and J ends, which lost 6 bases and 1 base, there was a span of 9 bases. CDR3 region: CASSLGQNTEAFF. CDR3 in DNA: TGTGCCAGCAGCCTCGGACAGAACACTGAAGCTTTCTTT.

Only a few counts were recorded for this clone. The chain has TRBV27 and TRBJ2-7; D may be TRBD1 (5 bases). This CDR3 has 15 residues. The V gene lost 6 bases and the J gene lost 4 bases, with 19 bases spanning the gap. The germline V gene encodes CDR1 MNHEY and CDR2 SMNVEV (reference sequence). The chain's CDR3 is CASSLQDDRLYEQYF. The CDR3 DNA reads as TGTGCCAGCAGCCTCCAAGACGACAGATTATACGAGCAGTACTTC.

The V and J genes are TRBV5-4 and TRBJ2-3; TRBD2 matches 11 bases. Losses at the gene ends were 4 bases for V and 2 bases for J; bases not matched to a gene: 3. The germline V gene encodes CDR1 SGHNT and CDR2 YYREEE (reference sequence). This CDR3 has 15 residues. This CDR3 is CASSGTSGATDTQYF. CDR3 bases: TGTGCCAGCAGCGGGACTAGCGGAGCCACAGATACGCAGTATTTT. The whole variable domain, remainder taken from reference TRBV5-4 and TRBJ2-3, is ETGVTQSPTHLIKTRGQQVTLRCSSQSGHNTVSWYQQALGQGPQFIFQYYREEENGRGNFPPRFSGLQFPNYSSELNVNALELDDSALYLCASSGTSGATDTQYFGPGTRLTVL.